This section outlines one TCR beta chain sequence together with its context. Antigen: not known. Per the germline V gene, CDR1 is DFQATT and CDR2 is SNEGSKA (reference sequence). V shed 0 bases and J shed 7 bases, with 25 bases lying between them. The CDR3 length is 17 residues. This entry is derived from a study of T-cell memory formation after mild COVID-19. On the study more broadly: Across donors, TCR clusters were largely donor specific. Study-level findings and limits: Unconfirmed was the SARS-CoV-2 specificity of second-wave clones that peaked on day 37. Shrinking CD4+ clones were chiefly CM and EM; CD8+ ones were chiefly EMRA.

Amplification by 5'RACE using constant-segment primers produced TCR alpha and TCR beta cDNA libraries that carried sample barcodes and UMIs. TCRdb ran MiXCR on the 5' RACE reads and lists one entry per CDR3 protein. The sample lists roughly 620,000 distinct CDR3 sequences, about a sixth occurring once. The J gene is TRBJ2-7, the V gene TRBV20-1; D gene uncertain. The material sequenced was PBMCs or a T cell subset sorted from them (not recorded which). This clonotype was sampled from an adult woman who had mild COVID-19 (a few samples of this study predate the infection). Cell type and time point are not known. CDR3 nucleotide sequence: TGCAGTGCTAGAGATAAATGGTCCGATGACTTCGTTTGGGAGCAGTACTTC. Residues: CSARDKWSDDFVWEQYF.